The entry below describes one T cell receptor (beta chain). This entry comes from a study of cytomegalovirus exposure and HLA in healthy donors. PCR was performed using 60 Vbeta and 13 Jbeta primers. Measured with immunoSEQ multiplex PCR; TCRdb has only the in-frame clones, and not every one. The table has approximately 120,000 clones, roughly 79% seen once. Sequenced input: PBMCs. The receptor's source is a woman aged 25 to 39 in good health and CMV-seronegative.

The CDR3 sequence: CASISGYQETQYF. The DNA for the CDR3 is TGTGCCAGCATATCCGGGTACCAAGAGACCCAGTACTTC. The chain recombines TRBV2 with TRBJ2-5; D not certain. The CDR3 spans 13 residues. V gave up 7 bases and J gave up 0 bases, with 9 bases separating them. The V gene's germline CDR1 is SNHLY and CDR2 FYNNEI.